The clone carrying this TCR beta chain came up many times. Antigen: not known. From germline, CDR1 is LNHDA and CDR2 SQIVND (reference sequence). V lost 5 bases and J lost 6; bases outside the gene matches: 6. This CDR3 is built from 13 residues. These data are taken from a study of CD8 T cells in ankylosing spondylitis. Overall study findings and caveats: The study identified a TCR beta motif of under 10 highly homologous variants that appeared characteristic of ankylosing spondylitis blood. There were earlier reports of some motif variants in reactive arthritis synovial fluid and blood. Disease-linked clones reportedly concentrated significantly in matched ankylosing spondylitis synovial fluid.

Making use of molecular barcodes, quantitative 5'-RACE generated TCR beta libraries. One entry per CDR3 protein results from TCRdb running MiXCR on the 5' RACE reads. Among about 140,000 distinct CDR3 sequences, roughly 6.6% were seen once, and the ten largest hold 9.5% to 15%. The chain employs TRBV19 and TRBJ2-7; 8 nucleotides agree with TRBD1. The sequence was collected from a female donor with ankylosing spondylitis or in good health (not recorded which). Material: blood, either unsorted or a sorted T cell fraction (not recorded which). CDR3 bases: TGTGCCAGTAGTGAATTCAGGGGGCTCGAGCAGTACTTC. Encoded protein: CASSEFRGLEQYF.